The text below deals with one T cell receptor beta chain. Antigen specificity is unknown. V gave up 2 bases and J gave up 5 bases, with 7 bases separating them. This CDR3 is 13 amino acids long. Germline CDR1 is MDHEN and CDR2 is SYDVKM. The record originates from a study of radiotherapy plus CTLA-4 blockade in lung cancer. Whole-study findings and limits: Expansion in blood of tumor-derived TCR clones was seen after radiotherapy plus ipilimumab. Early blood T cell clone dynamics, with interferon-beta, were reported to best predict response.

Profiled with immunoSEQ multiplex PCR; TCRdb holds only in-frame clones, not every one. The profile shows about 78,000 clones, approximately 86% of them singletons. The chain joins TRBV28 to TRBJ1-5; no clear D gene. This TCR derives from a human donor with non-small cell lung cancer who had a partial response to radiotherapy plus ipilimumab. This specimen was peripheral blood, taken from a patient treated with radiotherapy plus ipilimumab. CDR3 residues: CASSLMRDQPQHF. CDR3 nucleotides: TGTGCCAGCAGTTTAATGAGGGATCAGCCCCAGCATTTT.